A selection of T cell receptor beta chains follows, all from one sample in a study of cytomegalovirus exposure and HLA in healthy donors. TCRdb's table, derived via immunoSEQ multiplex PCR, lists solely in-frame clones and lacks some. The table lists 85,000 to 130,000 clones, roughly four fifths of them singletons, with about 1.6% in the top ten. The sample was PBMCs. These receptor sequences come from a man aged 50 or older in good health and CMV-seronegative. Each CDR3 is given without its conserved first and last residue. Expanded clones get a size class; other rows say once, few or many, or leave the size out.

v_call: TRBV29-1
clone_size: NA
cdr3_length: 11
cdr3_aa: SVETSGGDEQF

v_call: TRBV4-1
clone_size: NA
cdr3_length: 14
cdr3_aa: ASSQGFTGGTYGYT

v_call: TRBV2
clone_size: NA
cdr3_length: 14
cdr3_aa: ASSGDRASTNEKLF

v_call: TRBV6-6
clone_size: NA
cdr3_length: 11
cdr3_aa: ASSTDRDTEAF

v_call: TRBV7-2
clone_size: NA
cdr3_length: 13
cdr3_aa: ASSLVFQGITEAF

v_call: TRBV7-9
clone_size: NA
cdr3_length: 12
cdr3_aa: ASRRRDGNTEAF

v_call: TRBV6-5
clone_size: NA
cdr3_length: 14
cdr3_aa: ASSYGPKGATYEQY

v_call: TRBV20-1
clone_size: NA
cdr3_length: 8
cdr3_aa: SASLYGYT

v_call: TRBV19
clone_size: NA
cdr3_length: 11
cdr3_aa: ASSTPYTGELF

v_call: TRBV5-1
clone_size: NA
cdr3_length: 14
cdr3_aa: ASSLGSTGAGTEAF

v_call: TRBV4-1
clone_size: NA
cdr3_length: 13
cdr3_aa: ASSQGNRGYQPQH

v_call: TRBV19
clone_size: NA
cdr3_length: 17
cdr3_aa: ASSIDGMGSGGAGETQY

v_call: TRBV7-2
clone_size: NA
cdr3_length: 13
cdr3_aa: ASSSQQGRTDTQY

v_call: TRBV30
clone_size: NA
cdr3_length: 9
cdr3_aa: ALGGNTEAF

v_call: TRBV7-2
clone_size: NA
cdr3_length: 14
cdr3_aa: ASSLARAGGNEKLF

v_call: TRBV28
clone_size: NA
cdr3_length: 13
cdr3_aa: ASRRPGQGSQPQH

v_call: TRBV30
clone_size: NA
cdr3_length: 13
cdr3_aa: AWTRGDSGANVLT

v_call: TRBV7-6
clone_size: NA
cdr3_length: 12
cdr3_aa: ASSSRGSEETQY

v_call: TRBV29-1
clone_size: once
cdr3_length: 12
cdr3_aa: SVDFQEPNYGYT

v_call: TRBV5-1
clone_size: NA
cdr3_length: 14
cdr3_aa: ASSRTGESRNSPLH

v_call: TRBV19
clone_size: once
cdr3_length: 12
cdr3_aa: ASSMRTGEILAF

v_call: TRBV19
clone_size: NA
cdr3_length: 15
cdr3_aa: ASSIDLPGVSYNEQF

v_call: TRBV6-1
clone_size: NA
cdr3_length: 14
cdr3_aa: ASSASTSGVTDTQY

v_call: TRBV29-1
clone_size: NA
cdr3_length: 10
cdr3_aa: SGHRVTDTQY

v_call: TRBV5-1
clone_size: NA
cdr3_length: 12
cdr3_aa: ASSLGQGDSPLH

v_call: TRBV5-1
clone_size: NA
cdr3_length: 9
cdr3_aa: ASSGGETQY

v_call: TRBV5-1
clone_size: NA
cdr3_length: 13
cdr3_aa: ASSMSLGQSYGYT

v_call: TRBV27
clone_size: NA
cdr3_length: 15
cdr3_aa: ASSILFRDRGRTEAF

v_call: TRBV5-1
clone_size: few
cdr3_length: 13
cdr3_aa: ASSLVQGAEETQY

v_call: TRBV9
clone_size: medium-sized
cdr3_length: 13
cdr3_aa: ASSVTTGITTEAF

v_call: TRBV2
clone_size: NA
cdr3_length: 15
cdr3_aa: ASSEALRSVGQETQY

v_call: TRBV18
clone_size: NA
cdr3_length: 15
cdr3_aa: ASSPGFRGGLYNEQF

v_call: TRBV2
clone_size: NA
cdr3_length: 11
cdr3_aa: ASSDGLREKLF

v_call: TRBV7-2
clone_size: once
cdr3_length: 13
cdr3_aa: ASSLDLGQDYGYT

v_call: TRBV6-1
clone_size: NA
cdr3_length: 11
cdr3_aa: ASSLTPTYEQY

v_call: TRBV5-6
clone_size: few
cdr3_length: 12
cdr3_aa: ASSLNGRGETQY

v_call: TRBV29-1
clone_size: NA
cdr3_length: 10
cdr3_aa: SVDPGLETQY

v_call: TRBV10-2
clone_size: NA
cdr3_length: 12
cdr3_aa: ASSVGLDYNEQF

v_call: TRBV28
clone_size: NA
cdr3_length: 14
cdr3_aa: ASSLAPGLSNQPQH

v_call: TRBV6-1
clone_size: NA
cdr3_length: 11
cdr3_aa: ASESGGTYEQY

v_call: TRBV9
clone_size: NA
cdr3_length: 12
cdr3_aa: ASSVELAEETQY

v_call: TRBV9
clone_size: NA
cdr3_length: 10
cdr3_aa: ASSTPGQKAF

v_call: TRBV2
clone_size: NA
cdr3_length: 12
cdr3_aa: ASTGGDMNTEAF

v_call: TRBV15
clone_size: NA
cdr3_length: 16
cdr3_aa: ATSREGRGSGTNEKLF

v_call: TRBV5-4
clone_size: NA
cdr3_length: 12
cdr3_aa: ASSLDGQPGPQH